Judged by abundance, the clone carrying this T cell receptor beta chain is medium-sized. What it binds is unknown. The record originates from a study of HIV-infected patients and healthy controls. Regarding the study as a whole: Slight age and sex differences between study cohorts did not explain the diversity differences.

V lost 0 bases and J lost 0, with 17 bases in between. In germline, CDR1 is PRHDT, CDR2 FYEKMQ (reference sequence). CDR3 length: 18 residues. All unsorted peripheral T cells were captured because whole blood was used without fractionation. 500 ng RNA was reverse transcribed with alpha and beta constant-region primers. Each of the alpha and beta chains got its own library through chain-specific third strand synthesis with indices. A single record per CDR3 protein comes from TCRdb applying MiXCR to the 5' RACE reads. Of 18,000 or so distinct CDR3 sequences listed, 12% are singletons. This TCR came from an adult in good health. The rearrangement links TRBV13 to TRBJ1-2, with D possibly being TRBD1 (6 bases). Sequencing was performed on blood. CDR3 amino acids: CASSLGWGQGTANYGYTF. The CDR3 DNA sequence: TGTGCCAGCAGCTTAGGCTGGGGGCAGGGTACTGCTAACTATGGCTACACCTTC.